The 17 T cell receptor beta chains reported below all come from one sample, sequenced in a study of blood T cell repertoires in COVID-19. Clones were read by immunoSEQ multiplex PCR, and TCRdb kept only the in-frame ones, dropping some. The data contain 250,000 or so clones, about 91% of them singletons. Sequences were obtained from peripheral blood. The receptors come from a woman in her thirties or forties who had recovered from COVID-19.

This chain links TRBV9 with TRBJ1-2; D is possibly TRBD1 (5 bases). The CDR3 consists of 14 residues. From germline, CDR1 is SGDLS and CDR2 YYNGEE. The V end was cut by 0 bases, the J end by 4 bases, with 10 bases between. As DNA, the CDR3 is TGTGCCAGCAGCGTAGGAGGACAAGCCTATGGCTACACCTTC. Its translation is CASSVGGQAYGYTF.

The CDR3, as DNA: TGTGCCTGGAGTTTTCTTAGGACTAGCGGGGGCCCCGCCTCCTCCTACGAGCAGTACTTC. Protein product: CAWSFLRTSGGPASSYEQYF. The chain is built from TRBV30 and TRBJ2-7, with 13 positions matching TRBD2. Germline loops: CDR1 GTSNPN, CDR2 SVGIG (reference sequence). The ends lost 2 bases at V and 0 bases at J; junction bases unmatched: 16. CDR3 length: 20 amino acids. Based on the CDR3 plus reference TRBV30 and TRBJ2-7, the full variable domain is SQTIHQWPATLVQPVGSPLSLECTVEGTSNPNLYWYRQAAGRGLQLLFYSVGIGQISSEVPQNLSASRPQDRQFILSSKKLLLSDSGFYLCAWSFLRTSGGPASSYEQYFGPGTRLTVT.

V is TRBV2 and J is TRBJ1-2; D might be TRBD1 (6 bases). The CDR3 has 15 amino acids. Germline V gene sequence: CDR1 SNHLY, CDR2 FYNNEI. The V and J ends lost 7 bases and 7 bases respectively, with 22 bases between them. The chain's CDR3 is CASNPTGLISSGYTF. The CDR3 DNA is TGTGCCAGCAACCCGACAGGCCTCATCTCGAGTGGCTACACCTTC.

The V gene is TRBV9, the J gene TRBJ1-2; 7 bases match TRBD1. Germline V gene sequence: CDR1 SGDLS, CDR2 YYNGEE. The ends lost 4 bases at V and 8 bases at J; junction bases unmatched: 5. CDR3 size: 12 residues. The CDR3: CASSKTGRGYTF. CDR3 nucleotides: TGTGCCAGCAGCAAGACAGGGAGGGGCTACACCTTC.

The gene calls are TRBV9 and TRBJ2-3; TRBD1 agrees at 7 bases. The CDR3 consists of 16 residues. Per germline, CDR1 SGDLS and CDR2 YYNGEE. The ends lost 0 bases at V and 2 bases at J; junction bases unmatched: 6. In DNA, the CDR3 is TGTGCCAGCAGCGTAGAAGGGACAGAGGTCACAGATACGCAGTATTTT. Translated: CASSVEGTEVTDTQYF. The variable domain in full, with the rest retrieved from reference TRBV9 and TRBJ2-3, is DSGVTQTPKHLITATGQRVTLRCSPRSGDLSVYWYQQSLDQGLQFLIQYYNGEERAKGNILERFSAQQFPDLHSELNLSSLELGDSALYFCASSVEGTEVTDTQYFGPGTRLTVL.

The chain links TRBV13 to TRBJ1-2; D is undetermined. Germline-derived CDR1 and CDR2 are PRHDT and FYEKMQ (reference sequence). The V and J ends lost 2 bases and 4 bases respectively, with 5 bases between them. The CDR3 length is 12 residues. Here the CDR3 reads CASSLLSYGYTF. CDR3 nucleotides: TGTGCCAGCAGCTTACTTAGCTATGGCTACACCTTC.

The chain combines TRBV27 with TRBJ1-6; no definite D call. With 4 bases removed from V and 5 bases from J, the gap between germline ends came to 3 bases. CDR3 length equals 12 residues. Germline assignment: CDR1 MNHEY and CDR2 SMNVEV (reference sequence). CDR3 DNA sequence: TGTGCCAGCAGTTCTCATAATTCACCCCTCCACTTT. This translates into CASSSHNSPLHF.

CDR3 bases: TGTGCCAGCAGCCCCGGGACAGGCACGAACACCGGGGAGCTGTTTTTT. Translation: CASSPGTGTNTGELFF. The chain uses TRBV3-1 (or the pseudogene TRBV3-2) and TRBJ2-2; TRBD1 aligns across 8 bases. V was clipped by 4 bases and J by 0 bases; unmatched bases: 4. The CDR3 extends over 16 amino acids. The germline V gene has CDR1 LGHDT and CDR2 YNNKEL (reference sequence).

V gene TRBV7-2 combines with J gene TRBJ2-2; 7 positions match TRBD2. The CDR3 totals 14 residues. Germline CDR1 reads SGHTA; CDR2 reads FQGNSA. Losses at the gene ends were 4 bases for V and 6 bases for J; bases not matched to a gene: 5. The CDR3 nucleotides read TGTGCCAGCAGCTACGGGAGGAGGGCCGGGGAGCTGTTTTTT. Translated, it gives CASSYGRRAGELFF.

The V and J genes are TRBV21-1 and TRBJ2-1; the table's D call TRBD2 went unverified against the DNA. TRBV21-1 is an annotated pseudogene. The CDR3 runs 16 residues. CDR3 region: CASSTKVESSYNEQFF. The CDR3 DNA is TGTGCCAGCAGCACTAAAGTAGAAAGTTCCTACAATGAGCAGTTCTTC.

The chain combines TRBV7-9 with TRBJ2-7, with D maybe TRBD2 (5 bases). Trimming took off 4 bases at V and 0 bases at J, with 19 bases between the two ends. Germline V CDR1 and CDR2: SEHNR, FQNEAQ (reference sequence). The CDR3 loop spans 17 amino acids. The CDR3 nucleotides are TGTGCCAGCAGCTCGGGCTCCAGGAGGAGCTCCTCCTACGAGCAGTACGTC. Its protein product is CASSSGSRRSSSYEQYV.

V gene TRBV30 combines with J gene TRBJ2-2; D not resolved. Germline V lookup: CDR1 GTSNPN, CDR2 SVGIG (reference sequence). Trimming stripped 2 bases from V and 1 base from J, with 2 bases between. This CDR3 comprises 12 residues. CDR3 coding DNA: TGTGCCTGGAGTCGGAACACCGGGGAGCTGTTTTTT. It translates to CAWSRNTGELFF.

The rearrangement joins TRBV7-8 to TRBJ1-5; 7 bases are a match to TRBD1. The trim removed 2 bases at V and 2 bases at J, leaving 9 bases unmatched. Germline-derived CDR1 and CDR2 are SGHVS and FQNEAQ. The length of the CDR3 is 17 residues. CDR3 protein: CASSLSLTGVRNQPQHF. CDR3 DNA: TGTGCCAGCAGCTTATCATTAACAGGGGTGCGCAATCAGCCCCAGCATTTT.

The DNA for the CDR3 is TGCGCCAGCAGCTTGGGGTTCCCAGTATACAATGAGCAGTTCTTC. It yields the protein CASSLGFPVYNEQFF. The chain links TRBV5-1 to TRBJ2-1; D remains unclear. The CDR3 is made up of 15 amino acids. V was trimmed by 0 bases and J by 4 bases, leaving 11 bases between them. The germline gives CDR1 SGHRS, CDR2 YFSETQ.

This clone appeared a single time. Other DNA sequences within the sample encode an identical CDR3. The chain has TRBV5-1 and TRBJ1-2, with a tentative D call TRBD1 (6 bases). The germline gives CDR1 SGHRS, CDR2 YFSETQ. This CDR3 region has 12 residues. V was pared by 2 bases and J by 7 bases, with 9 bases between. CDR3 sequence reads: CASSFTGSGYTF. DNA of the CDR3: TGCGCCAGCAGCTTTACAGGGTCTGGCTACACCTTC.

The chain has TRBV19 and TRBJ2-2; maybe TRBD2 (5 bases). CDR1 and CDR2 from the germline V gene are LNHDA and SQIVND (reference sequence). V was shortened by 5 bases and J by 3 bases, with 13 bases between the two germline ends. The CDR3 totals 15 residues. Here the CDR3 reads CASSEGRTYTGELFF. The CDR3 DNA reads TGTGCCAGTAGTGAGGGCAGGACTTACACCGGGGAGCTGTTTTTT.

This chain connects TRBV6-8 to TRBJ2-5, with a weak D call TRBD1 (5 bases). Germline V lookup: CDR1 MNHGY, CDR2 SAAAGT. The CDR3 has 13 residues. Trimming left V 6 bases short and J 2 bases short, with 10 bases between. CDR3 coding DNA: TGTGCCAGCAGAAACGACAGACAAGAGACCCAGTACTTC. The encoded protein is CASRNDRQETQYF.